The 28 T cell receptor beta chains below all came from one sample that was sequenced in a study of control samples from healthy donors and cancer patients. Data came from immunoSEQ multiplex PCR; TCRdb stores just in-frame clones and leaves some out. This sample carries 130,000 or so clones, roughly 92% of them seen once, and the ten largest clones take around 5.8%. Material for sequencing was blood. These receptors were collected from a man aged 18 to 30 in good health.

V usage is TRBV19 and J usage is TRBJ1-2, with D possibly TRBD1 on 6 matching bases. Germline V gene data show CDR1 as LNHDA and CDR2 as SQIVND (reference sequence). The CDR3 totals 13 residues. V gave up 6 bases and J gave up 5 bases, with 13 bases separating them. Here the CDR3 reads CASSLGQQYGYTF. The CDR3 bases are TGTGCCAGTAGCCTCGGACAGCAGTATGGCTACACCTTC. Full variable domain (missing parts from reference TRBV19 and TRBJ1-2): DGGITQSPKYLFRKEGQNVTLSCEQNLNHDAMYWYRQDPGQGLRLIYYSQIVNDFQKGDIAEGYSVSREKKESFPLTVTSAQKNPTAFYLCASSLGQQYGYTFGSGTRLTVV.

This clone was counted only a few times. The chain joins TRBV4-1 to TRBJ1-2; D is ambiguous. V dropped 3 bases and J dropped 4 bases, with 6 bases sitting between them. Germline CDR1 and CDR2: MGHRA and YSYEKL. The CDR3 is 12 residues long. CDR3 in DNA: TGCGCCAGCAGCCAGGACGGCTATGGCTACACCTTC. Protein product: CASSQDGYGYTF.

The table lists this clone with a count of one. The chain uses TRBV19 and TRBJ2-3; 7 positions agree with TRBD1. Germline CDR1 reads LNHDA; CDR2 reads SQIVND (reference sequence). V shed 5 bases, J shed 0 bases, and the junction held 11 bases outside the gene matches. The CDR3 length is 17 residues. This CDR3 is CASSGAGGHPSTDTQYF. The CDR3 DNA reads TGTGCCAGTAGTGGGGCAGGGGGACACCCCAGCACAGATACGCAGTATTTT.

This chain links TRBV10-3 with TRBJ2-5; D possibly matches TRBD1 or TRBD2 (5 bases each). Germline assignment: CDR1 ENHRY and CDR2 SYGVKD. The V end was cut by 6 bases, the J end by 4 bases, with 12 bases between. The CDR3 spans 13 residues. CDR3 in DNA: TGTGCCATCAGGAGGGACGATCGAGAGACCCAGTACTTC. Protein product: CAIRRDDRETQYF.

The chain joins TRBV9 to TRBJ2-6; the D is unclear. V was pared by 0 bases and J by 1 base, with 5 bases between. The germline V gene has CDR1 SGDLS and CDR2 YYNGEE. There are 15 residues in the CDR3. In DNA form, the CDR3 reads TGTGCCAGCAGCGTAGGGGGATCTGGGGCCAACGTCCTGACTTTC. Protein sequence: CASSVGGSGANVLTF.

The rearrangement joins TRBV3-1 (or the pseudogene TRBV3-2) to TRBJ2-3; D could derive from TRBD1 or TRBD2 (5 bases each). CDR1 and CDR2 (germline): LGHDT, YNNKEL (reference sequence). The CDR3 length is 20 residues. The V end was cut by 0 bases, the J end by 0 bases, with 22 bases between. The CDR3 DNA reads TGTGCCAGCAGCCAAGAAGGTGCGGCAGGGACCACCACTAGCACAGATACGCAGTATTTT. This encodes CASSQEGAAGTTTSTDTQYF.

The CDR3 is CASSHSGGASYEQYF. As DNA, the CDR3 is TGTGCCAGCAGCCATAGCGGGGGGGCCTCCTACGAGCAGTACTTC. J is TRBJ2-7 and V is TRBV5-4; 11 bases are a match to TRBD2. Germline CDR1 SGHNT, CDR2 YYREEE (reference sequence). The CDR3 runs to 15 residues. V was pared by 4 bases and J by 0 bases, with 3 bases of the junction left unmatched.

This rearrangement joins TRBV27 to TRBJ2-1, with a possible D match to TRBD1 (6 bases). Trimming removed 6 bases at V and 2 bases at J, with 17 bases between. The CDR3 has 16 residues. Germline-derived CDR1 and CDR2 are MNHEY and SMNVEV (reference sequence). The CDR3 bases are TGTGCCAGCAGCGCACAGGACAGTTTAGCCTACAATGAGCAGTTCTTC. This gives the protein CASSAQDSLAYNEQFF.

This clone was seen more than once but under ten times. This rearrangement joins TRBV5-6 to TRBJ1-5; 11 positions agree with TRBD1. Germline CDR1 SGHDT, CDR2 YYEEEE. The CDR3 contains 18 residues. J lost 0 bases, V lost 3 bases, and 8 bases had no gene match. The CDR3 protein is CASSWTGGSTDSNQPQHF. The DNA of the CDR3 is TGTGCCAGCAGCTGGACAGGGGGCTCGACGGATAGCAATCAGCCCCAGCATTTT. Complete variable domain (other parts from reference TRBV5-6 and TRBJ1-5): DAGVTQSPTHLIKTRGQQVTLRCSPKSGHDTVSWYQQALGQGPQFIFQYYEEEERQRGNFPDRFSGHQFPNYSSELNVNALLLGDSALYLCASSWTGGSTDSNQPQHFGDGTRLSIL.

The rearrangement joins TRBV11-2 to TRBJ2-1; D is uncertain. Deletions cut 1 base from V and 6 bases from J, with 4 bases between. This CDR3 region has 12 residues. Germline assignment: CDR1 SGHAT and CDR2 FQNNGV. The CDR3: CASSLVPNEQFF. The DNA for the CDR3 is TGTGCCAGCAGCTTAGTTCCCAATGAGCAGTTCTTC.

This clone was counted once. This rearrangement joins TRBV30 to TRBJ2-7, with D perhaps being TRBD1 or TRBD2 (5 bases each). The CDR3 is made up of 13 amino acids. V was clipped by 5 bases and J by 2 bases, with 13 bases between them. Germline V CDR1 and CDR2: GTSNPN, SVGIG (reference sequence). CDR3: CAWHRDPPYEQYF. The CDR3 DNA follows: TGTGCCTGGCACCGGGACCCTCCCTACGAGCAGTACTTC.

Here the CDR3 reads CASNLRGGYEQYF. CDR3 DNA sequence: TGTGCCAGTAATCTTCGGGGGGGATACGAGCAGTACTTC. The chain couples TRBV19 to TRBJ2-7; 8 bases line up with TRBD2. The CDR3 is 13 amino acids. V lost 7 bases, J lost 4 bases, and 6 bases stayed unmatched. Germline values: CDR1 LNHDA, CDR2 SQIVND (reference sequence).

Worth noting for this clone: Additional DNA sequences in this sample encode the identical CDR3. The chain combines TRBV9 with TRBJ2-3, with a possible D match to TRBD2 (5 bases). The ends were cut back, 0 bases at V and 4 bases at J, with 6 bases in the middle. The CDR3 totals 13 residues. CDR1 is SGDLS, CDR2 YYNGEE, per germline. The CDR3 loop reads CASSVGGPDTQYF. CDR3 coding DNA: TGTGCCAGCAGCGTAGGAGGGCCAGATACGCAGTATTTT.

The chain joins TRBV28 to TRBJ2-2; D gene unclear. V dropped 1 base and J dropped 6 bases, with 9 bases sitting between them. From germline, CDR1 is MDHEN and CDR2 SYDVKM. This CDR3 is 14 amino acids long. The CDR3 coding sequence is TGTGCCAGCAGTTTATCCTTGGGTTCCGGGGAGCTGTTTTTT. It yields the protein CASSLSLGSGELFF. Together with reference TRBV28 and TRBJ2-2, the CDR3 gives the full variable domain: DVKVTQSSRYLVKRTGEKVFLECVQDMDHENMFWYRQDPGLGLRLIYFSYDVKMKEKGDIPEGYSVSREKKERFSLILESASTNQTSMYLCASSLSLGSGELFFGEGSRLTVL.

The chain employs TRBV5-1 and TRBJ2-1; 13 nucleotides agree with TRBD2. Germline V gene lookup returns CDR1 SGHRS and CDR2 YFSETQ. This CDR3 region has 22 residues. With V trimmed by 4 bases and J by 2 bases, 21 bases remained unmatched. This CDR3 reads CASSPAGGRIGTSGTTYNEQFF. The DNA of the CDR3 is TGCGCCAGCAGCCCAGCGGGGGGTAGAATCGGGACTAGCGGGACGACCTACAATGAGCAGTTCTTC.

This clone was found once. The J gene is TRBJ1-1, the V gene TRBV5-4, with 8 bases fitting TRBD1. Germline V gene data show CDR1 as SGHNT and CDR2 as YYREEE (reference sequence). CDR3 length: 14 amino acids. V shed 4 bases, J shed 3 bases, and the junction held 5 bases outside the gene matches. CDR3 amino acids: CASSPGTGDTEAFF. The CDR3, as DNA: TGTGCCAGCAGCCCAGGGACAGGAGACACTGAAGCTTTCTTT.

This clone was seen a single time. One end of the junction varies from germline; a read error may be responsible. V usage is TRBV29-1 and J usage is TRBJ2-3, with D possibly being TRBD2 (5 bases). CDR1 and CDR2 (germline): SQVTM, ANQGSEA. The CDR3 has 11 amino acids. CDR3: CSVNRDISASF. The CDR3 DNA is TGCAGCGTGAACCGGGATATATCAGCCAGTTTT.

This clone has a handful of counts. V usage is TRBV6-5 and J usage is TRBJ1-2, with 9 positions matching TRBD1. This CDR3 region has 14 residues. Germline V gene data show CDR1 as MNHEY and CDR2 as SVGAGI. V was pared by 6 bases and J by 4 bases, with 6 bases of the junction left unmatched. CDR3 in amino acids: CASRSQGAVYGYTF. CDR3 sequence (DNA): TGTGCCAGCAGATCACAGGGGGCGGTCTATGGCTACACCTTC.

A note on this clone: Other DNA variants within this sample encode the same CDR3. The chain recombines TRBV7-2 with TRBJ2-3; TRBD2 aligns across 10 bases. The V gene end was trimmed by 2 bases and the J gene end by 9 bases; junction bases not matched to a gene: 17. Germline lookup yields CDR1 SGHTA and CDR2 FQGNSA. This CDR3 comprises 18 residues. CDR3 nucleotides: TGTGCCAGCAGCTTACGTTCGCTAGCGGGGGCCGGTGGGGGGACGCAGTATTTT. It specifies CASSLRSLAGAGGGTQYF.

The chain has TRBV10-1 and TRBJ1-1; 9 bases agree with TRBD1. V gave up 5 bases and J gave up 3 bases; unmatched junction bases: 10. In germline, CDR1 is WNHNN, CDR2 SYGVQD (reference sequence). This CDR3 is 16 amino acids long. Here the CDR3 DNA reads TGCGCCAGCAGTAGCCGCGAGGGACAGGGTGACACTGAAGCTTTCTTT. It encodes CASSSREGQGDTEAFF.

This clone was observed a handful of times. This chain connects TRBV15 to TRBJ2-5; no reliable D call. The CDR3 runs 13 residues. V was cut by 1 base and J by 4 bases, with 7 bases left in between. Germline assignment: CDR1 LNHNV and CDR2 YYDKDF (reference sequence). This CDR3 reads CATSRATGETQYF. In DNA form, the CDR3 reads TGTGCCACCAGCAGAGCTACGGGAGAGACCCAGTACTTC.

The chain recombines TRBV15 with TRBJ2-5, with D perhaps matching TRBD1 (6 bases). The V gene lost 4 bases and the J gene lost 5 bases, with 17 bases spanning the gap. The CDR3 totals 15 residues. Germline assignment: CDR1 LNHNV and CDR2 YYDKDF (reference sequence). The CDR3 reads CATSIMAGDGETQYF. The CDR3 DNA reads TGTGCCACCAGCATTATGGCAGGGGACGGGGAGACCCAGTACTTC.

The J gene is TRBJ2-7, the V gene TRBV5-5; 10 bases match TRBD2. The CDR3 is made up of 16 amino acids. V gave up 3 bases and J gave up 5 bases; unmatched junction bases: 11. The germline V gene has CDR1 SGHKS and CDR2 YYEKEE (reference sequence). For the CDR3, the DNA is TGTGCCAGCAGCTCTACCAGCGGGGGGGGATTCAACGAGCAGTACTTC. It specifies CASSSTSGGGFNEQYF.

Here the CDR3 reads CASSRTIMGYSYEQYF. The DNA of the CDR3 is TGTGCCAGCAGCCGGACGATAATGGGCTACTCCTACGAGCAGTACTTC. J is TRBJ2-7 and V is TRBV7-6; no firm D call. Germline CDR1 and CDR2: SGHVS and FNYEAQ. The V end lost 5 bases, the J end lost 0 bases, and 17 bases lay between the germline ends. There are 16 residues in the CDR3.

This CDR3 is CASSFAYNEQFF. The DNA of the CDR3 is TGTGCCAGCAGCTTTGCCTACAATGAGCAGTTCTTC. This chain links TRBV7-9 with TRBJ2-1; the D is unclear. V was clipped by 3 bases and J by 2 bases, with 2 bases between them. Germline loops: CDR1 SEHNR, CDR2 FQNEAQ (reference sequence). There are 12 residues in the CDR3.

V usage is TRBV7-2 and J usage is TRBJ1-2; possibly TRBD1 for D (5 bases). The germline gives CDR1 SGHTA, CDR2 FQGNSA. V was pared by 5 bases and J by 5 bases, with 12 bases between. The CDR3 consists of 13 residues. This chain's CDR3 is CASSGPGTYGYTF. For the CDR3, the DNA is TGTGCCAGCAGCGGGCCCGGGACGTATGGCTACACCTTC.

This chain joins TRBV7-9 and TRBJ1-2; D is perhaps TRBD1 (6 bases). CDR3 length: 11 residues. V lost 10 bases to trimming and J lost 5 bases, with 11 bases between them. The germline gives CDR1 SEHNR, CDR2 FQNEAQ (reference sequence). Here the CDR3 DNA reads TGTGCCACCGAGGGGGGTTATGGCTACACCTTC. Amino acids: CATEGGYGYTF.

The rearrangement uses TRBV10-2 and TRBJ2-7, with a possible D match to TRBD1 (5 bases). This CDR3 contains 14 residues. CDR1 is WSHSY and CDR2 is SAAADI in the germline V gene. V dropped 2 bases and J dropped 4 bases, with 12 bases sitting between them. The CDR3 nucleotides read TGCGCCAGCAGTGAGGGCAGGGCATGGTACGAGCAGTACTTC. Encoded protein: CASSEGRAWYEQYF.